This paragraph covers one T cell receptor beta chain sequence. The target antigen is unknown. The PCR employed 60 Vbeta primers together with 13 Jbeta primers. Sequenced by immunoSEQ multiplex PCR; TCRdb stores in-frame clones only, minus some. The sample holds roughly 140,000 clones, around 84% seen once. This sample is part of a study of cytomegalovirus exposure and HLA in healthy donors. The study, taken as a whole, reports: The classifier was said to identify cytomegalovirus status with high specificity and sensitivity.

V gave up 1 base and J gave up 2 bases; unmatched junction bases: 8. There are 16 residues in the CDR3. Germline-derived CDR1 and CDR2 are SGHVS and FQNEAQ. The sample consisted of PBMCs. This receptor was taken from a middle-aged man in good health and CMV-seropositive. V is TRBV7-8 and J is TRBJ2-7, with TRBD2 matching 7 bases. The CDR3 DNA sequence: TGTGCCAGCAGCTTAGGGAGAGCGGGATCCACCTACGAGCAGTACTTC. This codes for CASSLGRAGSTYEQYF.